Only a few counts were recorded for the clone carrying this TCR beta chain. Arm-PCR of CDR3 regions and iRepertoire HTBI primers were the basis on which TCR beta libraries were built. TCRdb fed the multiplex PCR reads into MiXCR, producing one record per CDR3 protein. The table includes about 610,000 distinct CDR3 sequences, approximately 16% detected once. The CDR3 sequence is 15 residues long. The V gene's germline CDR1 is MNHNS and CDR2 SASEGT. V was pared by 6 bases and J by 0 bases, with 8 bases of the junction left unmatched. The sample belongs to a study of regulatory T cells in long-lasting Graves disease. The wider study: Graves' cases, newly diagnosed, had used antithyroid drugs under 3 months.

The time point denotes: newly diagnosed GD, antithyroid drugs for less than 3 months. PBMC-extracted RNA yielded the TCR library. These data were likewise used in another study, on T cells in Graves' hyperthyroidism and ophthalmopathy.

This material consisted of peripheral blood mononuclear cells (PBMCs), taken at new diagnosis, from a patient treated with antithyroid drugs. The receptor's source is a man in his late teens or twenties with Graves disease. The chain links TRBV6-1 to TRBJ2-7; 7 bases align to TRBD2. The CDR3 nucleotides read TGTGCCAGCAGCACAAGCGGGATGAGCTCCTACGAGCAGTACTTC. Translation: CASSTSGMSSYEQYF.